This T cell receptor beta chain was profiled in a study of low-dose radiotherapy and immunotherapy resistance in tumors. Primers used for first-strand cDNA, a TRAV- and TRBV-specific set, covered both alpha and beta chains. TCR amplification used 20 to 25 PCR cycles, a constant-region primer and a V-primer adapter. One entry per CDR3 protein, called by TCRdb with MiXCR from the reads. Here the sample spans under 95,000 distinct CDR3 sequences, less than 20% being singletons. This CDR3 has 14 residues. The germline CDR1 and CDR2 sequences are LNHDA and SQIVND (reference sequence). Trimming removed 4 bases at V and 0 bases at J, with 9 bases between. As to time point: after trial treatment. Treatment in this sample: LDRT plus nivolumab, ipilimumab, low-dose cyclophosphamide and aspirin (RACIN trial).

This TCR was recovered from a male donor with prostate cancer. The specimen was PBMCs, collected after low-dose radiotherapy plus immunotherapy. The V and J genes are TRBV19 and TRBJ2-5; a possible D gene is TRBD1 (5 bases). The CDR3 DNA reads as TGTGCCAGTAGTAGGACATCGTACCAAGAGACCCAGTACTTC. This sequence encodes CASSRTSYQETQYF.